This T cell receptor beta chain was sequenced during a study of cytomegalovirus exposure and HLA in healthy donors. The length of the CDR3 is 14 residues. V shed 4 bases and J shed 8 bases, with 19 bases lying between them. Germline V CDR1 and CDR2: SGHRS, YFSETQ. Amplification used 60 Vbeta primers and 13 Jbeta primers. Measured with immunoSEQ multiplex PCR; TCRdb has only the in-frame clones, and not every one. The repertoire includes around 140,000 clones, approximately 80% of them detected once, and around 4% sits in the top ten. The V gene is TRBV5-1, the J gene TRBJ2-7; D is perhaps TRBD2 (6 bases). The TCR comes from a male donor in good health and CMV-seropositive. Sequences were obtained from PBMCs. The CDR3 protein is CASSPTGVNVQQYF. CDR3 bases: TGCGCCAGCAGCCCTACGGGAGTAAATGTGCAGCAGTACTTC.